These 6 T cell receptor beta chains share one sample of origin, sequenced in a study of somatic mutations in cytotoxic T cells in rheumatoid arthritis. Assay used: immunoSEQ multiplex PCR; TCRdb lists only in-frame clones, some missing. The repertoire includes roughly 9,800 clones, more than 60% of them detected once, and around a fifth sits in the top ten. The specimen sequenced was CD8+ T cells sorted from blood. These receptors all stem from a man aged 50-60 years in good health.

The chain links TRBV19 to TRBJ1-5; 7 nucleotides align to TRBD1. The germline V gene has CDR1 LNHDA and CDR2 SQIVND (reference sequence). This CDR3 comprises 15 residues. Trimming took 5 bases from V and 7 from J; bases not matched to a gene: 11. The CDR3 loop reads CASSPTGDSTQPQHF. The CDR3, as DNA: TGTGCCAGTAGTCCCACCGGGGACAGTACCCAGCCCCAGCATTTT.

V gene TRBV5-4 combines with J gene TRBJ2-3; 9 bases map to TRBD2. The CDR3 extends over 17 amino acids. Trimming at V came to 4 bases and at J to 0 bases, leaving 9 bases not matched to a gene. CDR1 SGHNT and CDR2 YYREEE come from the germline V gene (reference sequence). This CDR3 is CASSVGGAGGSTDTQYF. The CDR3, as DNA: TGTGCCAGCAGCGTGGGGGGGGCGGGAGGGAGCACAGATACGCAGTATTTT.

The rearrangement links TRBV28 to TRBJ1-2, with 10 bases fitting TRBD1. Germline CDR1 is MDHEN and CDR2 is SYDVKM. The CDR3 length is 14 residues. Trimming at V came to 8 bases and at J to 1 base, leaving 4 bases not matched to a gene. CDR3 coding DNA: TGTGCCAGCCGAGGACAGGGGGTTAACTATGGCTACACCTTC. It translates to CASRGQGVNYGYTF.

In regard to this clone: Germline and junction disagree at one end, which may indicate a read error. Other DNA sequences in the same sample also yield this CDR3. The chain joins TRBV27 to TRBJ1-1, with 7 bases aligning to TRBD1. The CDR3 has 15 residues. In germline, CDR1 is MNHEY, CDR2 SMNVEV (reference sequence). The CDR3 spells CASSPWDSVGTEAFF. The CDR3 DNA follows: TGCGCCAGCAGCCCTTGGGACAGCGTGGGGACTGAAGCTTTCTTT.

This chain connects TRBV27 to TRBJ2-1, with TRBD1 matching 7 bases. Trimming at V came to 5 bases and at J to 12 bases, leaving 10 bases not matched to a gene. Germline V lookup: CDR1 MNHEY, CDR2 SMNVEV (reference sequence). CDR3 size: 13 residues. CDR3 protein: CASSLYPRDRQFF. The CDR3 coding sequence is TGTGCCAGCAGTCTTTACCCCCGGGACAGGCAGTTCTTC.

This chain joins TRBV19 and TRBJ1-5; a possible D gene is TRBD1 (6 bases). The CDR3 is 16 residues long. Germline CDR1 is LNHDA and CDR2 is SQIVND (reference sequence). Trimming cost V 6 bases and J 0 bases, with 15 bases left between them. The CDR3 is CASRAGTSVSNQPQHF. The DNA of the CDR3 is TGTGCCAGTAGGGCCGGGACATCCGTTAGCAATCAGCCCCAGCATTTT.